A selection of T cell receptor beta chains follows, all from one sample in a study of T-cell reconstitution after alpha-beta-depleted transplantation in children. Using its own MiXCR run on the PCR reads, TCRdb lists one record per CDR3 protein. The table has fewer than 550,000 distinct CDR3 sequences, about an eighth seen once. Sequenced material: PBMCs, mostly from graft donor cells, taken 180 days after TCRalphabeta/CD19-depleted stem cell transplant. These receptors were collected from a female patient aged 2-9 years who had a stem cell transplant for aplastic anemia, so the T cells may come from the graft donor. Both conserved end residues are part of each CDR3. The D gene is left open where the match is weak. Clone size is stated in some rows and not others, as once, few, many or a class when expanded.

CDR3nt | CDR3aa | d_gene | v_gene | abundance | j_gene
TGTGCCAGCAGTTTAGGCCTCCTCACCGTAGCGAACACCGGGGAGCTGTTTTTT | CASSLGLLTVANTGELFF | - | TRBV12-3/TRBV12-4 | few | TRBJ2-2
TGTGCCAGCAGCTTTGGCGGGAGAGTCCTAGAGGAGCAGTACTTC | CASSFGGRVLEEQYF | TRBD2 | TRBV7-2 | few | TRBJ2-7
TGTGCTAGTGGTGCCGGGACAGGGATCCCAGATACGCAGTATTTT | CASGAGTGIPDTQYF | TRBD1 | TRBV12-5 | few | TRBJ2-3
TGTGCCACCGGGCCCCTCCGGGGCTACACCTTC | CATGPLRGYTF | - | TRBV12-3/TRBV12-4 | few | TRBJ1-2
TGCGCCAGCAGCCAAGGAGGCTCTAGAGACCACAATGAGCAGTTCTTC | CASSQGGSRDHNEQFF | - | TRBV4-3 | - | TRBJ2-1
TGTGCCAGCAGCGGGGACAGGGGTAAAAACATTCAGTACTTC | CASSGDRGKNIQYF | TRBD1 | TRBV5-6 | few | TRBJ2-4
TGTGCCAGCAGTTACGGGCGGACTGAAGCTTTCTTT | CASSYGRTEAFF | - | TRBV12-3/TRBV12-4 | few | TRBJ1-1
TGTGCCAGCAGTTTATTTCTCAGGGGGGGTCAGCCCCAGCATTTT | CASSLFLRGGQPQHF | TRBD1 | TRBV28 | many | TRBJ1-5
TGTGCCAGCAGCCAAAGGCGGGGGGCTTTGGGCGGGGAGCTGTTTTTT | CASSQRRGALGGELFF | TRBD2 | TRBV3-1 | - | TRBJ2-2
TGTGCCAGCAGCGGACCCGGGACTAGCCCAGTCGAGCAGTACTTC | CASSGPGTSPVEQYF | TRBD2 | TRBV9 | - | TRBJ2-7
TGTGCCAGCAGCGTCGTCGGGACAGGGGGGGGACTAGCGGGAAACAATGAGCAGTTCTTC | CASSVVGTGGGLAGNNEQFF | TRBD2 | TRBV9 | - | TRBJ2-1
TGCAGTGCTAGGCATGTCTTAGGGAATGAGCAGTTCTTC | CSARHVLGNEQFF | - | TRBV20-1 | - | TRBJ2-1
TGTGCCAGTAGTATTCGGGACAGGGATCAGCCCCAGCATTTT | CASSIRDRDQPQHF | TRBD1 | TRBV19 | few | TRBJ1-5
TGTGCCAGCAGTTTACCCCCGGCGGAGCAGTTCTTC | CASSLPPAEQFF | - | TRBV12-3/TRBV12-4 | - | TRBJ2-1
TGCGCCAGCAGCCACCCAAGGGGGTATAACACCGGGGAGCTGTTTTTT | CASSHPRGYNTGELFF | - | TRBV4-3 | - | TRBJ2-2
TGTGCCAGCAGCTTAGAGGGAGGTCGGAAGTATTTT | CASSLEGGRKYF | - | TRBV7-9 | few | TRBJ2-3
TGCAGTGCTAGAGATCTTTTCCCATGGACAGCATATTCCTATGGCTACACCTTC | CSARDLFPWTAYSYGYTF | - | TRBV20-1 | - | TRBJ1-2
TGCGCCAGCAGTGGACAGAGAGGCTATGGCTACACCTTC | CASSGQRGYGYTF | - | TRBV10-1 | - | TRBJ1-2
TGTGCCAGCTCACCTACACTAGCGGGCTGGGCCCCCGATACGCAGTATTTT | CASSPTLAGWAPDTQYF | TRBD2 | TRBV18 | - | TRBJ2-3
TGCGCCAGCAGCTTAGGAGAGGCTAACTATGGCTACACCTTC | CASSLGEANYGYTF | - | TRBV5-1 | - | TRBJ1-2
TGTGCCAGCAGTGAATGTACAGCGGGATACCGGGAGACCCAGTACTTC | CASSECTAGYRETQYF | TRBD2 | TRBV25-1 | - | TRBJ2-5
TGTGCCAGCAGCTTAGCCCGCGGGGGCCCACCAAGAGGAGCTTTCTTT | CASSLARGGPPRGAFF | - | TRBV7-9 | - | TRBJ1-1
TGTGCCAGCTCACCACTCGCGGGCTCCTACAATGAGCAGTTCTTC | CASSPLAGSYNEQFF | - | TRBV18 | many | TRBJ2-1
TGTGCCAGCAGCGTAAGACACAGCGGGGTTCAAGAGACCCAGTACTTC | CASSVRHSGVQETQYF | TRBD2 | TRBV9 | many | TRBJ2-5
TGTGCCAGCAGCTTAGCGGGGCCAGGGTCCGATACGCAGTATTTT | CASSLAGPGSDTQYF | - | TRBV7-2 | - | TRBJ2-3
TGTGCCAGCAGCGCACGGTCCGGGACAGGGATCTTAGGAAACACCATATATTTT | CASSARSGTGILGNTIYF | TRBD1 | TRBV7-2 | - | TRBJ1-3
TGTGCCAGCAGTTTTGTGTTGACTGAGCAAGAGACCCAGTACTTC | CASSFVLTEQETQYF | - | TRBV12-3/TRBV12-4 | few | TRBJ2-5
TGCGCCAGCAGCTGGACAGCGGCTAGCGGAGCCTCCTACGAGCAGTACTTC | CASSWTAASGASYEQYF | - | TRBV5-1 | few | TRBJ2-7
TGTGCCACTCTTCCAGGGTGGTCCCTGGAGCGCAATGAGCAGTTCTTC | CATLPGWSLERNEQFF | - | TRBV10-3 | - | TRBJ2-1
TGTGCCAGCAGGACGGACATCTCTGGAAACACCATATATTTT | CASRTDISGNTIYF | - | TRBV12-3/TRBV12-4 | many | TRBJ1-3
TGTGCCAGCAGCCTACAAGCCAGGGTAATTGATGAAAAACTGTTTTTT | CASSLQARVIDEKLFF | - | TRBV7-9 | - | TRBJ1-4
TGCAGTGCAAGACTAGCGGGAGGGCCCGGTGAGCAGTTCTTC | CSARLAGGPGEQFF | TRBD2 | TRBV20-1 | few | TRBJ2-1
TGCGCCAGCAGCTTGGGGCAGGGAAGGACTAGCGGGAATGATGAGCAGTTCTTC | CASSLGQGRTSGNDEQFF | TRBD2 | TRBV5-1 | few | TRBJ2-1
TGTGCCAGCAGTGACCGGCGGGAGAACACTGAAGCTTTCTTT | CASSDRRENTEAFF | - | TRBV2 | few | TRBJ1-1
TGCAGTGCACCCGGGACAGGGGGGGAGACCCAGTACTTC | CSAPGTGGETQYF | TRBD1 | TRBV20-1 | - | TRBJ2-5
TGTGCCAGCAGCGCTGGAACGGGAGGCAGTCAAGAGACCCAGTACTTC | CASSAGTGGSQETQYF | TRBD2 | TRBV9 | few | TRBJ2-5
TGTGCCAGCAGGACGCTAGCGGGGGGCACAGATACGCAGTATTTT | CASRTLAGGTDTQYF | TRBD2 | TRBV11-3 | many | TRBJ2-3
TGCGCCAGCGGCCCGGGGGCGGTCGGGGAGCTGTTTTTT | CASGPGAVGELFF | - | TRBV5-1 | many | TRBJ2-2
TGTGCCAGAATGGGACAGGGTGGCAATCAGCCCCAGCATTTT | CARMGQGGNQPQHF | TRBD1 | TRBV7-9 | - | TRBJ1-5
TGTGCCAGCAGTTTCACCCTGGCGGGGAGGGCTGAAGCTTTCTTT | CASSFTLAGRAEAFF | - | TRBV6-2/TRBV6-3 | - | TRBJ1-1
TGTGCCAGCACCCTAGGAGGGAAAGATACGCAGTATTTT | CASTLGGKDTQYF | - | TRBV12-3/TRBV12-4 | - | TRBJ2-3
TGTGCCAGTAGTATTATCCGGGACTGGCCGAATGAGCAGTTCTTC | CASSIIRDWPNEQFF | - | TRBV19 | - | TRBJ2-1
TGTGCCACCAGCAAGATGAACTCTGGAAACACCATATATTTT | CATSKMNSGNTIYF | - | TRBV15 | - | TRBJ1-3
TGTGCCACCGGACAGGGGGACCAAGGGGGCAATCAGCCCCAGCATTTT | CATGQGDQGGNQPQHF | TRBD1 | TRBV19 | - | TRBJ1-5
TGCGCCAGCAGCTTGCTGGGACAGGGGGTTGAAAAACTGTTTTTT | CASSLLGQGVEKLFF | TRBD1 | TRBV5-1 | few | TRBJ1-4
TGTGCCAGCAGCCTGGAAACGACCTACAATGAGCAGTTCTTC | CASSLETTYNEQFF | - | TRBV7-9 | - | TRBJ2-1
TGTGCCAGCACTCCGGGACTAGCTTTCAATGAGCAGTTCTTC | CASTPGLAFNEQFF | TRBD2 | TRBV6-1 | - | TRBJ2-1
TGCAGCGTTCTCTGGGACAGGGTGGACTATGGCTACACCTTC | CSVLWDRVDYGYTF | TRBD1 | TRBV29-1 | - | TRBJ1-2
TGTGCCAGCAGGTGGGACAGGGCAAATGAGCAGTTCTTC | CASRWDRANEQFF | TRBD1 | TRBV6-2/TRBV6-3 | few | TRBJ2-1